This entry lists 8 T cell receptor beta chains sequenced from one sample in a study of blood T cell repertoires in COVID-19. The protocol was immunoSEQ multiplex PCR, while the TCRdb copy is restricted to in-frame clones and leaves out a portion. The sample includes approximately 69,000 clones, roughly 82% of them seen just once. Sequences were obtained from peripheral blood. The origin of the receptors is a woman of 80 years or more with acute or convalescent COVID-19.

The rearrangement joins TRBV29-1 to TRBJ2-7; 7 positions match TRBD2. Germline CDR1 SQVTM, CDR2 ANQGSEA. This CDR3 is 14 amino acids long. V shed 5 bases and J 2 bases; nucleotides not matched to a gene: 9. The CDR3 reads CSVSLGRGAYEQYF. The CDR3 DNA follows: TGCAGCGTTTCCCTGGGGAGGGGTGCCTACGAGCAGTACTTC.

This clone came up once. V usage is TRBV7-8 and J usage is TRBJ2-1, with 9 positions matching TRBD2. V gave up 4 bases and J gave up 5 bases; unmatched junction bases: 9. Germline V gene sequence: CDR1 SGHVS, CDR2 FQNEAQ. The length of the CDR3 is 16 residues. The CDR3 here is CASSSQLAGFNNEQFF. In DNA form, the CDR3 reads TGTGCCAGCAGCTCCCAACTAGCGGGTTTTAACAATGAGCAGTTCTTC.

The chain recombines TRBV9 with TRBJ1-4, with 9 positions matching TRBD1. There are 16 residues in the CDR3. Germline V gene lookup returns CDR1 SGDLS and CDR2 YYNGEE. J was trimmed by 7 bases and V by 0 bases; bases with no gene match: 7. The DNA for the CDR3 is TGTGCCAGCAGCGTAGCGGCACAGGGGGCGGGTGAAAAACTGTTTTTT. Translated: CASSVAAQGAGEKLFF. Full variable domain (rest looked up from reference TRBV9 and TRBJ1-4): DSGVTQTPKHLITATGQRVTLRCSPRSGDLSVYWYQQSLDQGLQFLIQYYNGEERAKGNILERFSAQQFPDLHSELNLSSLELGDSALYFCASSVAAQGAGEKLFFGSGTQLSVL.

This rearrangement joins TRBV9 to TRBJ1-4; the D is unclear. Germline-derived CDR1 and CDR2 are SGDLS and YYNGEE. CDR3 length: 15 residues. The V and J ends lost 2 bases and 5 bases respectively, with 13 bases between them. Written as DNA, the CDR3 is TGTGCCAGCAGCGTGACCGGGAACGAGAATGAAAAACTGTTTTTT. Its protein product is CASSVTGNENEKLFF.

This clone was observed a single time. The DNA for the CDR3 is TGTGCCAGCAGCGCCCGGGTAACAATCCAAGAGACCCAGTACTTC. It translates to CASSARVTIQETQYF. V is TRBV5-8 and J is TRBJ2-5; D is undetermined. This CDR3 has 15 residues. Trimming removed 4 bases at V and 1 base at J, with 14 bases between. CDR1 and CDR2 (germline): SGHTS, YDEGEE.

V usage is TRBV7-2 and J usage is TRBJ2-3; TRBD2 agrees at 8 bases. CDR1 is SGHTA, CDR2 FQGNSA, per germline. The V gene end was trimmed by 2 bases and the J gene end by 6 bases; junction bases not matched to a gene: 10. The CDR3 spans 16 residues. The CDR3 sequence is CASSLYGGRRGDTQYF. Here the CDR3 DNA reads TGTGCCAGCAGCTTATACGGCGGGAGGAGAGGGGATACGCAGTATTTT.

V usage is TRBV30 and J usage is TRBJ1-3, with a tentative D call TRBD1 (5 bases). CDR3 size: 13 residues. Germline V gene lookup returns CDR1 GTSNPN and CDR2 SVGIG (reference sequence). With 5 bases removed from V and 3 bases from J, the gap between germline ends came to 11 bases. This CDR3 reads CAWGHHNGNTIYF. Here the CDR3 DNA reads TGTGCCTGGGGACACCACAATGGAAACACCATATATTTT.

The genes are TRBV10-3 and TRBJ2-1; tentative D call: TRBD2 (5 bases). CDR3 size: 15 residues. The V and J ends lost 3 bases and 3 bases respectively, with 12 bases between them. In germline, CDR1 is ENHRY, CDR2 SYGVKD. CDR3 loop: CAISDEKRIYNEQFF. The CDR3 DNA reads as TGTGCCATCAGTGACGAGAAGCGGATCTACAATGAGCAGTTCTTC.